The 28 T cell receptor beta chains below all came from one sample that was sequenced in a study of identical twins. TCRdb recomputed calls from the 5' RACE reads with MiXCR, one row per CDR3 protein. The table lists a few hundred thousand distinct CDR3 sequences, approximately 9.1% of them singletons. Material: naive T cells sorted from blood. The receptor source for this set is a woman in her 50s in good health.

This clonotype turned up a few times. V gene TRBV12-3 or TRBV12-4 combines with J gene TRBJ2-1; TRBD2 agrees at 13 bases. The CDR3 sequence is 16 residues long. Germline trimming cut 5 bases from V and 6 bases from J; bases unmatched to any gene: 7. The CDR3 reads CASSPPGTSGANEQFF. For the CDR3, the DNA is TGTGCCAGCAGTCCCCCCGGGACTAGCGGGGCCAATGAGCAGTTCTTC.

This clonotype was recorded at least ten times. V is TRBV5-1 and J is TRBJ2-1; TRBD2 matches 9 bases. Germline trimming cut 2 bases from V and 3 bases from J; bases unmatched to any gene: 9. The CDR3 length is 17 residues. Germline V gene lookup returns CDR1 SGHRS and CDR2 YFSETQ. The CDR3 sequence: CASSFVSGSVSYNEQFF. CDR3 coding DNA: TGCGCCAGCAGCTTCGTTAGCGGGAGTGTTAGCTACAATGAGCAGTTCTTC.

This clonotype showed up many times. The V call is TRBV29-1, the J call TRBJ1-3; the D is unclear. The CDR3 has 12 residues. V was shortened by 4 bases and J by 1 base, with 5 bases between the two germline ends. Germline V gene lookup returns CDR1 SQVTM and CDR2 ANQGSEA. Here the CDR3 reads CSVVLSGNTIYF. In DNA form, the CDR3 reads TGCAGCGTTGTCCTTTCTGGAAACACCATATATTTT.

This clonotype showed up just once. The CDR3: CASSYRDSGELFF. Written as DNA, the CDR3 is TGTGCCAGCAGCTACAGGGATTCCGGGGAGCTGTTTTTT. The chain recombines TRBV6-6 with TRBJ2-2; tentative D call: TRBD1 (6 bases). Germline V gives CDR1 MNHNY, CDR2 SVGAGI (reference sequence). The CDR3 has 13 residues. Trimming took off 6 bases at V and 6 bases at J, with 11 bases between the two ends.

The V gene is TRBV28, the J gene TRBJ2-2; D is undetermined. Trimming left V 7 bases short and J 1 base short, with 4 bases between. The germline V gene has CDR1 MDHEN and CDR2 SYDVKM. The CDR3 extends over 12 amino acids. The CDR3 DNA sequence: TGTGCCAGCACTAGGAACACCGGGGAGCTGTTTTTT. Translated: CASTRNTGELFF.

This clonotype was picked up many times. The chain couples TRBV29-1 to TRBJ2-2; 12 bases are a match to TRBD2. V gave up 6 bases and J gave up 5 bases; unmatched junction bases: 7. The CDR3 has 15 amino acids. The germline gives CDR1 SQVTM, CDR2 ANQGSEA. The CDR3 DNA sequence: TGCAGCGTCTCCGGACTAGCGGGGACGACCGGGGAGCTGTTTTTT. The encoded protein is CSVSGLAGTTGELFF.

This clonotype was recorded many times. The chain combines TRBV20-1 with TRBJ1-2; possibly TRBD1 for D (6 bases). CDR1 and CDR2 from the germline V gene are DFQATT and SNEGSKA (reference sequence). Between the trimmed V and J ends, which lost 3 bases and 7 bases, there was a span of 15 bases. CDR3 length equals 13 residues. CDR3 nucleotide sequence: TGCAGTGCTAGGGAGACGACAGGATTTGGCTACACCTTC. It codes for CSARETTGFGYTF.

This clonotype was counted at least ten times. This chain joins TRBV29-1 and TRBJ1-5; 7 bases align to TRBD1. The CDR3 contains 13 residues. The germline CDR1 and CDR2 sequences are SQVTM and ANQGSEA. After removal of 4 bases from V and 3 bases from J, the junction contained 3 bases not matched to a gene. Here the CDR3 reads CSVAGQLNQPQHF. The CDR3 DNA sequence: TGCAGCGTTGCGGGACAGCTCAATCAGCCCCAGCATTTT.

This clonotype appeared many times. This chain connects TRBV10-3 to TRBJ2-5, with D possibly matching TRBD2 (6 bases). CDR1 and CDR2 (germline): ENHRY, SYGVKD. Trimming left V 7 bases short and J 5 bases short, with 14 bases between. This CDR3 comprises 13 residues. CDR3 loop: CAIKREEVETQYF. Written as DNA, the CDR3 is TGTGCCATCAAAAGGGAGGAGGTGGAGACCCAGTACTTC.

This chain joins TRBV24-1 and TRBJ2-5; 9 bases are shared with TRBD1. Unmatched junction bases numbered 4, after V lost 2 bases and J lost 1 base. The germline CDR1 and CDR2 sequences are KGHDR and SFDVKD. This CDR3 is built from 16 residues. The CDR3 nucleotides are TGTGCCACCAGTGATTCCGGGACAGGGTCCCAAGAGACCCAGTACTTC. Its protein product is CATSDSGTGSQETQYF.

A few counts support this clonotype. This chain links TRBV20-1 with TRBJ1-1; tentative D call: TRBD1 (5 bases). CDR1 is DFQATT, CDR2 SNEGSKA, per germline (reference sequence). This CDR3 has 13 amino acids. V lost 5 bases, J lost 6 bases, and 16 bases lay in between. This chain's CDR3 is CSARRGVGSEAFF. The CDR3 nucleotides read TGCAGTGCTCGTCGAGGGGTTGGATCTGAAGCTTTCTTT.

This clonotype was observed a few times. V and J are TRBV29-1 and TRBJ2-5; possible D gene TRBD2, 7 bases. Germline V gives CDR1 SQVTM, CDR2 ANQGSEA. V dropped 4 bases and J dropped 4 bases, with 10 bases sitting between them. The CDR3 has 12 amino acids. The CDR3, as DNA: TGCAGCGTTGGGGGGGGGCGAGAGACCCAGTACTTC. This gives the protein CSVGGGRETQYF.

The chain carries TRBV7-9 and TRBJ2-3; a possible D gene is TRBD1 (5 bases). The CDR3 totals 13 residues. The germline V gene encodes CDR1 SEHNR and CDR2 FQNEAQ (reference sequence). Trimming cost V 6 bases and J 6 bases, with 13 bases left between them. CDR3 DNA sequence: TGTGCCAGCAGAATACAGGAATCGGATACGCAGTATTTT. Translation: CASRIQESDTQYF. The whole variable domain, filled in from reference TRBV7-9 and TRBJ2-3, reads DTGVSQNPRHKITKRGQNVTFRCDPISEHNRLYWYRQTLGQGPEFLTYFQNEAQLEKSRLLSDRFSAERPKGSFSTLEIQRTEQGDSAMYLCASRIQESDTQYFGPGTRLTVL.

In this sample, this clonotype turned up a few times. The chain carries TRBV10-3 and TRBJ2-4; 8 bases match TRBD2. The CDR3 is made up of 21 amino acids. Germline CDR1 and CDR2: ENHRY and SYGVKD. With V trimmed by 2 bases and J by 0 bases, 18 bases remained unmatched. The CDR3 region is CAISEEAIAGSDPLAKNIQYF. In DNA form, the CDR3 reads TGTGCCATCAGTGAGGAGGCGATAGCGGGATCCGACCCCCTAGCCAAAAACATTCAGTACTTC.

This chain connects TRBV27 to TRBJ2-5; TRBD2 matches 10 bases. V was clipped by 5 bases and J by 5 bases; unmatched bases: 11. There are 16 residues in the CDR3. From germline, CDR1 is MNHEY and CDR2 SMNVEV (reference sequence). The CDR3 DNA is TGTGCCAGCAGTGCACGCCCCATTAGCGGGAGGGAGACCCAGTACTTC. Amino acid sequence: CASSARPISGRETQYF.

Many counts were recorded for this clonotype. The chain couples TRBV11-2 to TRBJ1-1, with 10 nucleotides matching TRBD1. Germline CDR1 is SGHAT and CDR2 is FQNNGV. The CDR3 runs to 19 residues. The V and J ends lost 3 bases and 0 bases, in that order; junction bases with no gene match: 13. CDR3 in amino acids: CASSFRLAGQGPMNTEAFF. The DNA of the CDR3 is TGTGCCAGCAGCTTCCGCCTGGCGGGACAGGGGCCGATGAACACTGAAGCTTTCTTT.

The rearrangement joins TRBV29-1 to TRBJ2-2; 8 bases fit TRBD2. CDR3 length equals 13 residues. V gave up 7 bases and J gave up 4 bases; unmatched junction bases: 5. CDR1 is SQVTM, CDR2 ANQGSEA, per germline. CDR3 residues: CSGSGGGTGELFF. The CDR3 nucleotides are TGCAGCGGGAGCGGGGGTGGCACCGGGGAGCTGTTTTTT.

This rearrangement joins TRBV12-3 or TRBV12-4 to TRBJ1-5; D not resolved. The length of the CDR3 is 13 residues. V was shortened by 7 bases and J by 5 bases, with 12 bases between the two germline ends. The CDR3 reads CASTLRADQPQHF. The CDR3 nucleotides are TGTGCCAGCACCCTAAGGGCGGATCAGCCCCAGCATTTT.

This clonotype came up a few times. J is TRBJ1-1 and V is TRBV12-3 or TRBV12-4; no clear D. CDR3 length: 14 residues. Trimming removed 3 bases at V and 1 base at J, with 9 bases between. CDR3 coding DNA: TGTGCCAGCAGTTTTGGGATGCCGAACACTGAAGCTTTCTTT. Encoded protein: CASSFGMPNTEAFF.

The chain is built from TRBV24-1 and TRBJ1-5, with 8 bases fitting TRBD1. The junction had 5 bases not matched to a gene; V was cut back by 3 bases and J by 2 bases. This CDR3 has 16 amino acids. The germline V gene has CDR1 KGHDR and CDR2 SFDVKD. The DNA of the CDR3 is TGTGCCACCAGTGATGCGGACAGGGTTGGCAATCAGCCCCAGCATTTT. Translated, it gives CATSDADRVGNQPQHF.

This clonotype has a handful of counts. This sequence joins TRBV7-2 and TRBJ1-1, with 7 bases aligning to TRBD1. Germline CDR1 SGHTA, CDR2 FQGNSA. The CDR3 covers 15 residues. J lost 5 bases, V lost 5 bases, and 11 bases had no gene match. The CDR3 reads CASSLRTGPMTEAFF. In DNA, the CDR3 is TGTGCCAGCAGCCTACGGACAGGACCGATGACTGAAGCTTTCTTT.

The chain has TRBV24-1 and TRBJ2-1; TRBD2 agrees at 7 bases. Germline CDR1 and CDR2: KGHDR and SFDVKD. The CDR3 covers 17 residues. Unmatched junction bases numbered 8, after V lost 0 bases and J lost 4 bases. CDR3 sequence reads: CATSDLRIGGGYNEQFF. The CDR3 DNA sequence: TGTGCCACCAGTGATTTGCGTATTGGGGGGGGTTACAATGAGCAGTTCTTC.

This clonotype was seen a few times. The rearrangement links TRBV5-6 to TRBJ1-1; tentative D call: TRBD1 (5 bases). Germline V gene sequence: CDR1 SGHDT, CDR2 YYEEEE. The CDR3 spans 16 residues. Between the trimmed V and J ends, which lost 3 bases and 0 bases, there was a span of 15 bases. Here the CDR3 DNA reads TGTGCCAGCAGCTCCAGGGAGGGGTTAATGAACACTGAAGCTTTCTTT. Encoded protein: CASSSREGLMNTEAFF.

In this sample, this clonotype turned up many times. CDR3 region: CATRRDSSLEQFF. Here the CDR3 DNA reads TGTGCCACCAGACGGGACAGCTCACTTGAGCAGTTCTTC. The chain uses TRBV24-1 and TRBJ2-1; TRBD1 matches 7 bases. The CDR3 consists of 13 residues. V lost 7 bases and J lost 9; bases outside the gene matches: 8. The germline gives CDR1 KGHDR, CDR2 SFDVKD.

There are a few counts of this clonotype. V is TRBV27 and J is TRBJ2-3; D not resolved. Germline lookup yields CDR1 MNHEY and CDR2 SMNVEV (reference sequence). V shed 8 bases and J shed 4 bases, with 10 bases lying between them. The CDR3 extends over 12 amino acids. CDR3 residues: CASATRADTQYF. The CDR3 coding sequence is TGTGCCAGCGCGACCCGGGCAGATACGCAGTATTTT.

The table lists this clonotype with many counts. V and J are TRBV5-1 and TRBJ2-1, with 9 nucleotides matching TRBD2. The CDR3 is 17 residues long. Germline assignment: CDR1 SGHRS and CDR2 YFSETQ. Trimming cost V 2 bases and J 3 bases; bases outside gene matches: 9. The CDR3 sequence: CASSFGLSGSGYNEQFF. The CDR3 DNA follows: TGCGCCAGCAGCTTCGGCCTTAGCGGGAGCGGCTACAATGAGCAGTTCTTC.

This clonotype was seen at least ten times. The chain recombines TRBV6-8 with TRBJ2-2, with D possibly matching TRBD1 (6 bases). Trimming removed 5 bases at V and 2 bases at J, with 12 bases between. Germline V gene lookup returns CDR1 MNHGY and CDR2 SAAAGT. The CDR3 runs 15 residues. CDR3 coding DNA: TGTGCCAGCAGTCTACCGGGACACAACACCGGGGAGCTGTTTTTT. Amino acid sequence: CASSLPGHNTGELFF.

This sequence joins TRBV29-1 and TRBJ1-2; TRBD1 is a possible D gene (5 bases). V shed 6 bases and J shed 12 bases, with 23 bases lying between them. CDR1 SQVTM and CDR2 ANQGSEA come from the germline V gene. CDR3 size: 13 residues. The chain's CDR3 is CSVLGTGDYIDTF. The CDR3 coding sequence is TGCAGCGTCCTGGGGACTGGAGATTATATAGACACCTTC.